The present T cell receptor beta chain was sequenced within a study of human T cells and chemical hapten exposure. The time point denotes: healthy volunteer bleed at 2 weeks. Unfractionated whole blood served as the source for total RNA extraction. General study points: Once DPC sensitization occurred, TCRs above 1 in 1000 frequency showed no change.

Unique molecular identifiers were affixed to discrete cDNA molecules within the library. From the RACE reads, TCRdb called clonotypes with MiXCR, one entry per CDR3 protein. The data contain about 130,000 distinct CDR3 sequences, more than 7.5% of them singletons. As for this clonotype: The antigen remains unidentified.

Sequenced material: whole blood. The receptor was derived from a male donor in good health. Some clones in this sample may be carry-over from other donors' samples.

CDR3 loop: CAWSWDRKETQYF. DNA of the CDR3: TGTGCCTGGAGTTGGGACAGAAAAGAGACCCAGTACTTC. The V and J genes are TRBV30 and TRBJ2-5; 7 nucleotides line up with TRBD1. Germline V gives CDR1 GTSNPN, CDR2 SVGIG (reference sequence). The CDR3 loop spans 13 amino acids. Losses at the gene ends were 2 bases for V and 3 bases for J; bases not matched to a gene: 3.